The sequence of this T cell receptor (beta chain) was determined in a study of blood T cell repertoires in COVID-19 (dated by TCRdb to the early 2020s). Concerning the study at large: Samples covering the acute and convalescent phases of COVID-19 were provided by collaborators in the United States, Italy and Spain. The material from the prospective study consisted of cDNA or gDNA derived from T cells, B-cell-depleted T cells, or PBMCs. Subjects who had been exposed to COVID-19, were actively infected with it, or had recovered from it provided the deeply sampled blood TCRbeta repertoires that made up the dataset. A freely available public database, intended as a resource for researchers studying the immune response to SARS-CoV-2, is where the repertoires were released. The samples were drawn from the first 160 participants of the ongoing ImmuneRACE study and from 1,254 subjects provided by 6 global collaborators. A de-identified subject ID, COVID-19 status, age in years and sex were almost always included in the sample metadata. Where HLA class I and class II types were available, the types were taken from metadata supplied by the sample provider, not from assay-based typing. What the study reported, not specific to this receptor: The amount of clinical and demographic metadata varied by source and participant and was provided uncurated.

CDR1 DFQATT and CDR2 SNEGSKA were looked up in the germline V gene (reference sequence). The CDR3 has 11 amino acids, counting the end cysteine and phenylalanine. Only CDR3 DNA remains: 33 bases, in frame from the first base. Trimming at the junction amounts to 5 bases on V and 4 bases on J, and the germline ends lie 6 bases apart. TCRbeta CDR3 regions were amplified from genomic DNA by means of the immunoSEQ Assay, a bias-controlled multiplex PCR. The original pipeline was this. Within the assay, amplification of reference gene primers was used to estimate how many nucleated cells each sample contained. To quantify the absolute abundance of each unique TCRbeta CDR3 rearrangement, sequence reads were collapsed and filtered. For each sample, productive Simpson clonality was calculated by taking the square root of Simpson's diversity index across productive rearrangements. TCRdb's version of the immuneACCESS table is confined to in-frame rearrangements and falls short of the full clone set. An unresolved V gene accounts for under half of the shortfall where checked; the remainder is of unknown origin. V and J calls and clone size are as listed in that table; D and trimming were resolved from the DNA. This sample gives fewer than 40,000 clones in total; roughly nine tenths of them show up just once. About 13% of the sample lies in the top ten.

Each collaborating institution followed its own protocols to collect whole blood in K2EDTA tubes. For TCRbeta analysis, collaborators shipped samples in one of three forms: frozen whole blood, isolated PBMCs, or DNA extracted from either of those sample types. Notes on this clone: The clone's antigen remains unknown. The record has no base qualities; no much larger clone is one base away.

This receptor was taken from a human donor in a cohort sampled during active COVID-19. Sequences were obtained from peripheral blood. Rearrangement joined TRBV20-1 to TRBJ2-1, with the D gene uncertain. CDR3 region: CSAPLYNEQFF. The nucleotide sequence reads as follows: TGCAGTGCTCCCTTATACAATGAGCAGTTCTTC.